The sequence of this T cell receptor (beta chain) was determined in a study of shared clonotypes between healthy human individuals. Profiling relied on immunoSEQ multiplex PCR, and the TCRdb table lists in-frame clones only, not all of them. This sample has about 490,000 clones, with less than 80% found just once. Overall study findings and caveats: In having few donors, the study represented limited genetic and exposure-history diversity.

Remarks on this clone: Its antigen is not identified.

Germline CDR1 and CDR2: KGHSH and LQKENI. Trimming took 2 bases from V and 4 from J, leaving 9 bases between them. The CDR3 consists of 13 residues. The receptor's source is a woman in her forties in good health. Some clones in this sample may be carry-over from other donors' samples. The sample taken for sequencing was PBMCs. This sequence joins TRBV18 and TRBJ2-7, with D perhaps given as TRBD1 or TRBD2 (6 bases each). The CDR3: CASSPGGGYEQYF. The DNA of the CDR3 is TGTGCCAGCTCACCAGGAGGGGGGTACGAGCAGTACTTC. The variable domain in full, with the rest retrieved from reference TRBV18 and TRBJ2-7, is NAGVMQNPRHLVRRRGQEARLRCSPMKGHSHVYWYRQLPEEGLKFMVYLQKENIIDESGMPKERFSAEFPKEGPSILRIQQVVRGDSAAYFCASSPGGGYEQYFGPGTRLTVT.